The sequence of this T cell receptor beta chain was determined in a study of tumor-infiltrating lymphocytes in oesophageal squamous cell carcinoma. In its sample, this clonotype was seen once. Germline assignment: CDR1 SGHAT and CDR2 FQDESV (reference sequence). Deletions cut 0 bases from V and 2 bases from J, with 14 bases between. The CDR3 spans 16 residues. TCRdb re-called the PCR reads through MiXCR, storing one row per CDR3 protein. Of 15,000 to 20,000 distinct CDR3 sequences in the sample, roughly 43% are singletons; the top ten hold roughly 14%. This TCR derives from a male donor with esophageal squamous cell carcinoma. The sequencing input was normal esophageal tissue next to the tumor. This chain joins TRBV11-1 and TRBJ2-7; D is unclear. The CDR3 region has the DNA TGTGCCAGCAGCTTAGCCCCAGCGTCCGCGACCTACGAGCAGTACTTC. Protein: CASSLAPASATYEQYF.